This TCR beta chain is drawn from a study of cytomegalovirus exposure and HLA in healthy donors. Whole-study findings and limits: A further, later analysis showed that HLA-associated TCR beta chains (compared with equally common others) were more clonally expanded. It was reported that TCR beta sequences correctly inferred the HLA-A and HLA-B alleles for most subjects.

PCR involved 60 Vbeta and 13 Jbeta primers. TCRdb keeps only in-frame clones here, not all; method: immunoSEQ multiplex PCR. The data show 200,000 to 300,000 clones, about 81% seen once. Remarks on this clone: What it binds is unknown.

This TCR was recovered from a woman in her thirties or forties in good health and CMV-seropositive. The sequenced material came from PBMCs.

The CDR3: CASSQEFGASGSWDTQYF. The CDR3 nucleotides are TGCGCCAGCAGCCAAGAATTTGGCGCTAGCGGGAGCTGGGATACGCAGTATTTT. The rearrangement joins TRBV4-3 to TRBJ2-3; 10 nucleotides match TRBD2. The germline gives CDR1 LGHNA, CDR2 YSLEER. The CDR3 totals 18 residues. J was trimmed by 6 bases and V by 0 bases; bases with no gene match: 12.